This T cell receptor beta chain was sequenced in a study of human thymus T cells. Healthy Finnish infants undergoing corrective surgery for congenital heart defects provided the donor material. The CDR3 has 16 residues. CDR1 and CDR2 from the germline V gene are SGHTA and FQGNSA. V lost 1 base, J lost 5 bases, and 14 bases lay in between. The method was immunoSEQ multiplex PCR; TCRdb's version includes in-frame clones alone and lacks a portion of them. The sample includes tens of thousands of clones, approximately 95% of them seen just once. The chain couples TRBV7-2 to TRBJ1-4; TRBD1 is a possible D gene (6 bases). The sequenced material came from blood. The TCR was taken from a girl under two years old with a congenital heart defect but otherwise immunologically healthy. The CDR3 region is CASSLGSGQGNEKLFF. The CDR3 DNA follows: TGTGCCAGCAGCTTAGGGTCGGGACAAGGCAATGAAAAACTGTTTTTT.